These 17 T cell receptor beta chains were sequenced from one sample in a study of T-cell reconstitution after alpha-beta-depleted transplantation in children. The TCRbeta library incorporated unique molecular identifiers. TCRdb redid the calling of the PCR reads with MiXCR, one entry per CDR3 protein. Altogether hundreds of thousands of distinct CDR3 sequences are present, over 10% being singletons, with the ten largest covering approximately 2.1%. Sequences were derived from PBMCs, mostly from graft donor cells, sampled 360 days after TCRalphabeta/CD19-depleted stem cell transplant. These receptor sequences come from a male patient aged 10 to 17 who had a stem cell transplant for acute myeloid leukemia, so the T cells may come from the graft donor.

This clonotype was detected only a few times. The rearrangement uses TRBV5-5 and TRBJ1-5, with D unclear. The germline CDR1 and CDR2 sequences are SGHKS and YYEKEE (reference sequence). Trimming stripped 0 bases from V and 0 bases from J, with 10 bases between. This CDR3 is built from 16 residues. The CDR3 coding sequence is TGTGCCAGCAGCTTGGGGGGAATCCTTAGCAATCAGCCCCAGCATTTT. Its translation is CASSLGGILSNQPQHF. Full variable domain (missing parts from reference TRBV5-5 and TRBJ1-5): DAGVTQSPTHLIKTRGQQVTLRCSPISGHKSVSWYQQVLGQGPQFIFQYYEKEERGRGNFPDRFSARQFPNYSSELNVNALLLGDSALYLCASSLGGILSNQPQHFGDGTRLSIL.

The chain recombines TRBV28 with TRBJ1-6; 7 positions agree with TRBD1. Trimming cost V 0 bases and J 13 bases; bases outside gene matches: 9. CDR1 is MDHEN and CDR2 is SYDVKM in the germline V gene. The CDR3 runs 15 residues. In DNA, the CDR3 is TGTGCCAGCAGTTTATGGGACAGGCCTCCGCGGCCCCTCCACTTT. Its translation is CASSLWDRPPRPLHF.

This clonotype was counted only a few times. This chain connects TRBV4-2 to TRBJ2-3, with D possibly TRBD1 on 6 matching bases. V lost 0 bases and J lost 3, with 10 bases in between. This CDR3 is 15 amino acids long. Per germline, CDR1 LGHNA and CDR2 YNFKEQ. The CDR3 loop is CASSQDRGFTDTQYF. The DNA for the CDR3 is TGTGCCAGCAGCCAAGACAGGGGCTTTACAGATACGCAGTATTTT.

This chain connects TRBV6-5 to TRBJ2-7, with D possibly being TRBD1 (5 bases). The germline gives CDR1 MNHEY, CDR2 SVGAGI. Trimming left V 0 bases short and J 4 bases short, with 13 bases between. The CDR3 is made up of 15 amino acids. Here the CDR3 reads CASSYSPAGLYEQYF. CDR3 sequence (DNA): TGTGCCAGCAGTTACTCCCCGGCAGGGCTATACGAGCAGTACTTC.

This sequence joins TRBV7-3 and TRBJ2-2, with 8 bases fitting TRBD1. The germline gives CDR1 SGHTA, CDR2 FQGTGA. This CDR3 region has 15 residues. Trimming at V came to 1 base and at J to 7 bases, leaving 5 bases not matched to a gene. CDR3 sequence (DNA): TGTGCCAGCAGCTTAAGCAGGGGGCATAGCGGGGAGCTGTTTTTT. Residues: CASSLSRGHSGELFF.

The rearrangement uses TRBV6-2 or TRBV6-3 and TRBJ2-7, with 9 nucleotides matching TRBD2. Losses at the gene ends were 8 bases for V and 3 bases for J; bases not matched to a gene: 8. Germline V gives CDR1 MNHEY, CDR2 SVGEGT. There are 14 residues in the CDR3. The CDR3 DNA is TGTGCCAGCCAAGCGACTAGCGGTCTCTACGAGCAGTACTTC. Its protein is CASQATSGLYEQYF.

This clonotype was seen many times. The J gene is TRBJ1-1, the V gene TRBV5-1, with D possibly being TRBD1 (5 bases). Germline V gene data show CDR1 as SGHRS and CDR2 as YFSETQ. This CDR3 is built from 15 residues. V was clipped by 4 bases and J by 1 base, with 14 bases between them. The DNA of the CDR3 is TGCGCCAGCAGCAGTACAGGAGGGTGGAACACTGAAGCTTTCTTT. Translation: CASSSTGGWNTEAFF.

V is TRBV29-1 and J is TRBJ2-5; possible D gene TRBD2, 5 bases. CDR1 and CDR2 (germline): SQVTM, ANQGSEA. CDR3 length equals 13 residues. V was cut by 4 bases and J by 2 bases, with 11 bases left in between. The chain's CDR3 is CSVVSGRQETQYF. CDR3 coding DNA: TGCAGCGTTGTAAGCGGCAGACAAGAGACCCAGTACTTC.

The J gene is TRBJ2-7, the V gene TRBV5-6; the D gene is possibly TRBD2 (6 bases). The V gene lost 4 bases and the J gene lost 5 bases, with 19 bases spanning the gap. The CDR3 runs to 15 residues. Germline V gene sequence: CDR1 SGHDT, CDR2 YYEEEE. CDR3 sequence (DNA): TGTGCCAGCAGCCGGTGGGGGGTAGGAGAAAACGAGCAGTACTTC. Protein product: CASSRWGVGENEQYF.

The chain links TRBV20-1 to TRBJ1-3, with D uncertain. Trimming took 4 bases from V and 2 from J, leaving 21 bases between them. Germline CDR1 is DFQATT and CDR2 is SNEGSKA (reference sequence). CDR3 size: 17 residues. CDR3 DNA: TGCAGTGCTATAAATTGGGAGCCGAGTCCTACTGGAAACACCATATATTTT. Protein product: CSAINWEPSPTGNTIYF.

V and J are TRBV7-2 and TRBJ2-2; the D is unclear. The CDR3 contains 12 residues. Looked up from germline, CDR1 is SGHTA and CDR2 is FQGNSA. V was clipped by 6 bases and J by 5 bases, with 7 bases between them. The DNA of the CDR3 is TGTGCCAGCAGACCCAGGACCGGGGAGCTGTTTTTT. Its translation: CASRPRTGELFF.

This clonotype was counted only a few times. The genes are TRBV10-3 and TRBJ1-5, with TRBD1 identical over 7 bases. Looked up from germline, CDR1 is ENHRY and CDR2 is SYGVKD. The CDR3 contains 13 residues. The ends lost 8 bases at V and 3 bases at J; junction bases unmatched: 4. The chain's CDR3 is CAIRQGFNQPQHF. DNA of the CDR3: TGTGCCATCCGACAGGGTTTCAATCAGCCCCAGCATTTT.

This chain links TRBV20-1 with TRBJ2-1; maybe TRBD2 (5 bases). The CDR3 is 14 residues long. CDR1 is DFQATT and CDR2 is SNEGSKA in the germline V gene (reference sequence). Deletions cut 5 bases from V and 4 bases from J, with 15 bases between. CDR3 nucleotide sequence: TGCAGTGCTCCCTCCCGAGGGCCTTACAATGAGCAGTTCTTC. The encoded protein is CSAPSRGPYNEQFF.

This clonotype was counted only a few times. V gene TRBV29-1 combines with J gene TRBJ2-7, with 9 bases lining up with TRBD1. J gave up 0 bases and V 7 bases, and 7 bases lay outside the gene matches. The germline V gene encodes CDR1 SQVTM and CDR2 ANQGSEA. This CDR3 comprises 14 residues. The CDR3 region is CSAEGTGHSYEQYF. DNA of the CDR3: TGCAGCGCCGAGGGGACAGGGCACTCCTACGAGCAGTACTTC.

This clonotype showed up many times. Here the CDR3 reads CASSPPGQGVTETQYF. The CDR3 DNA is TGTGCCAGCAGTCCACCTGGACAGGGCGTGACGGAGACCCAGTACTTC. V usage is TRBV28 and J usage is TRBJ2-5, with 8 bases fitting TRBD1. CDR1 is MDHEN, CDR2 SYDVKM, per germline. CDR3 length: 16 amino acids. With V trimmed by 5 bases and J by 5 bases, 13 bases remained unmatched.

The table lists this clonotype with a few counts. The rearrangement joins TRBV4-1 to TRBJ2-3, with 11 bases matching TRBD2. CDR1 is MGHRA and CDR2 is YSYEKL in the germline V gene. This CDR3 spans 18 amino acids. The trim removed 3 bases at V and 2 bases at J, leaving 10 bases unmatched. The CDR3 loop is CASSQTSGDPPPTDTQYF. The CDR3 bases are TGCGCCAGCAGCCAGACTAGCGGGGACCCACCCCCCACAGATACGCAGTATTTT.

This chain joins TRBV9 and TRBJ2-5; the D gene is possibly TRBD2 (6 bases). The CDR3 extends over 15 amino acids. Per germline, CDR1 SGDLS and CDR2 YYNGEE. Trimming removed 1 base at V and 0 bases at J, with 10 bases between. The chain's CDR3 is CASSVSGLYQETQYF. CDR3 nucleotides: TGTGCCAGCAGCGTAAGCGGGTTGTACCAAGAGACCCAGTACTTC.